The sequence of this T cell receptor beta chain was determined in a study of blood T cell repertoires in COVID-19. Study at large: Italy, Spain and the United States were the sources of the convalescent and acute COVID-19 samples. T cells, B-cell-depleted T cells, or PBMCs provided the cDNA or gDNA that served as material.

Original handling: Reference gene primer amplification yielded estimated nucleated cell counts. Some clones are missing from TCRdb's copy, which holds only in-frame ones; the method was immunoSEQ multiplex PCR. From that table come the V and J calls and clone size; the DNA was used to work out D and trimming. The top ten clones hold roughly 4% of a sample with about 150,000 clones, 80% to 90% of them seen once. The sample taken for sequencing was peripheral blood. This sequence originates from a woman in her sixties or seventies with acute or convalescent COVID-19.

In nucleotides, the CDR3 is TGTGCCAGCAGCTTAGCGAAGGGGGCGGGCGAGCAGTACTTC. It yields the protein CASSLAKGAGEQYF. The rearrangement links TRBV7-2 to TRBJ2-7, with 7 nucleotides matching TRBD1. Losses at the gene ends were 0 bases for V and 6 bases for J; bases not matched to a gene: 5. CDR3 length equals 14 residues. Germline values: CDR1 SGHTA, CDR2 FQGNSA.